The 23 T cell receptor beta chains below were found in one sample sequenced in a study of shared clonotypes between healthy human individuals. The protocol was immunoSEQ multiplex PCR, while the TCRdb copy is restricted to in-frame clones and leaves out a portion. This table holds around 980,000 clones, approximately 80% found once. Sequences were obtained from memory CD4+ T cells from PBMCs. Subset defined: CD45RA-negative fraction. The receptors stem from a young man in good health. Some clones in this sample may be carry-over from other donors' samples.

The rearrangement joins TRBV28 to TRBJ2-1, with 7 positions matching TRBD2. Looked up from germline, CDR1 is MDHEN and CDR2 is SYDVKM. With 7 bases clipped from V and 10 bases from J, the junction kept 16 bases outside the gene matches. The CDR3 runs to 15 residues. In nucleotides, the CDR3 is TGTGCCAGCACCGTCGTGACTAGCCCGAATCGGGAGCAGTTCTTC. It is translated as CASTVVTSPNREQFF.

A few counts support this clone. The chain combines TRBV7-2 with TRBJ2-1, with D perhaps matching TRBD2 (6 bases). V lost 3 bases and J 3 bases, leaving 12 bases between the germline ends. This CDR3 has 15 residues. Germline lookup yields CDR1 SGHTA and CDR2 FQGNSA. The CDR3 sequence is CASSFRRDGYNEQFF. CDR3 DNA sequence: TGTGCCAGCAGCTTTAGGCGGGACGGCTACAATGAGCAGTTCTTC.

As concerns this clone: This specimen includes other DNA sequences encoding the same CDR3. DNA of the CDR3: TGTGCCAGCTCACCCGGGACAGGGGGCAATCAGCCCCAGCATTTT. This encodes CASSPGTGGNQPQHF. V and J are TRBV18 and TRBJ1-5; the match to TRBD1 covers 10 bases. Germline CDR1 and CDR2: KGHSH and LQKENI. V was clipped by 3 bases and J by 2 bases; unmatched bases: 1. This CDR3 is 15 amino acids long.

V is TRBV30 and J is TRBJ2-3; 7 nucleotides line up with TRBD2. The CDR3 runs to 13 residues. The junction had 5 bases not matched to a gene; V was cut back by 4 bases and J by 4 bases. Germline V gene data show CDR1 as GTSNPN and CDR2 as SVGIG (reference sequence). CDR3 residues: CAWNSGWSDTQYF. DNA of the CDR3: TGTGCCTGGAATAGCGGGTGGTCAGATACGCAGTATTTT.

The chain has TRBV7-3 and TRBJ2-5; tentatively, D is TRBD1 (6 bases). Trimming stripped 1 base from V and 4 bases from J, with 16 bases between. The germline CDR1 and CDR2 sequences are SGHTA and FQGTGA. The CDR3 consists of 16 residues. Here the CDR3 reads CASSLRGPRGGETQYF. For the CDR3, the DNA is TGTGCCAGCAGCTTAAGGGGACCCCGAGGGGGAGAGACCCAGTACTTC.

V is TRBV7-2 and J is TRBJ2-5; no clear D. The CDR3 has 13 residues. Trimming cost V 1 base and J 2 bases, with 5 bases left between them. Germline V lookup: CDR1 SGHTA, CDR2 FQGNSA. In nucleotides, the CDR3 is TGTGCCAGCAGCTTAGACGGGCAAGAGACCCAGTACTTC. It translates to CASSLDGQETQYF.

This chain joins TRBV6-5 and TRBJ2-7; maybe TRBD1 (6 bases). The CDR3 has 15 residues. V lost 0 bases and J lost 7, with 16 bases in between. The germline V gene encodes CDR1 MNHEY and CDR2 SVGAGI. CDR3 nucleotide sequence: TGTGCCAGCAGTTACTCGTCAGGGGCCGGTGGGGAGCAGTACTTC. Translating it yields CASSYSSGAGGEQYF.

This clone appeared a few times. Other DNA variants within this sample encode the same CDR3. The V gene is TRBV5-1, the J gene TRBJ1-1; 7 bases line up with TRBD1. V dropped 3 bases and J dropped 2; count of bases not matched to a gene: 4. Germline V gives CDR1 SGHRS, CDR2 YFSETQ. CDR3 length: 14 residues. CDR3 amino acids: CASSSQGGNTEAFF. Here the CDR3 DNA reads TGCGCCAGCAGCTCCCAGGGGGGAAACACTGAAGCTTTCTTT.

The chain recombines TRBV4-3 with TRBJ2-3; 9 bases map to TRBD2. The CDR3 has 15 amino acids. Germline-derived CDR1 and CDR2 are LGHNA and YSLEER. V shed 4 bases, J shed 3 bases, and the junction held 5 bases outside the gene matches. CDR3 sequence: CASSRGREGTDTQYF. CDR3 nucleotide sequence: TGCGCCAGCAGCCGCGGGCGGGAGGGGACAGATACGCAGTATTTT.

In regard to this clone: The same CDR3 can be traced to other DNA sequences in this sample. The chain links TRBV14 to TRBJ2-6; D unclear. Trimming stripped 5 bases from V and 0 bases from J, with 8 bases between. The CDR3 spans 15 residues. Per the germline V gene, CDR1 is SGHDN and CDR2 is FVKESK. CDR3 protein: CASSFTGSGANVLTF. CDR3 nucleotide sequence: TGTGCCAGCAGCTTTACCGGCTCTGGGGCCAACGTCCTGACTTTC.

V and J are TRBV7-9 and TRBJ2-3; a weak D match, TRBD2 (5 bases). Germline values: CDR1 SEHNR, CDR2 FQNEAQ (reference sequence). This CDR3 is 14 amino acids long. V lost 6 bases and J 2 bases, leaving 12 bases between the germline ends. The DNA of the CDR3 is TGTGCCAGCAGTTTCATCCGGGACACAGATACGCAGTATTTT. Protein: CASSFIRDTDTQYF.

The rearrangement links TRBV28 to TRBJ1-5, with D hard to call. V was clipped by 4 bases and J by 6 bases, with 13 bases between them. This CDR3 is built from 14 residues. Germline V gene lookup returns CDR1 MDHEN and CDR2 SYDVKM. The CDR3 region is CASSSGSDIQPQHF. The DNA for the CDR3 is TGTGCCAGCAGTTCTGGATCTGACATTCAGCCCCAGCATTTT.

This chain joins TRBV5-4 and TRBJ2-5, with 11 bases that match TRBD1. There are 15 residues in the CDR3. Germline V CDR1 and CDR2: SGHNT, YYREEE (reference sequence). Trimming took 3 bases from V and 5 from J; bases not matched to a gene: 6. The CDR3 DNA reads TGTGCCAGCAGCTATGCAGGGGACAGGGGGGAGACCCAGTACTTC. Translated: CASSYAGDRGETQYF.

The chain has TRBV12-1 and TRBJ2-7; the table's D call, TRBD2, has no DNA check behind it. TRBV12-1 is deemed a pseudogene. The CDR3 runs to 15 residues. This CDR3 reads CASSFSLGRDYEQYF. CDR3 nucleotides: TGTGCCAGCAGCTTTAGTTTGGGGCGGGACTACGAGCAGTACTTC.

This clone appeared many times. CDR3 in amino acids: CASSSFYRGRRNQPQHF. The CDR3 coding sequence is TGTGCCAGCAGTTCATTTTACAGGGGGCGTCGGAATCAGCCCCAGCATTTT. The chain employs TRBV27 and TRBJ1-5; 9 nucleotides line up with TRBD1. This CDR3 comprises 17 residues. In germline, CDR1 is MNHEY, CDR2 SMNVEV (reference sequence). V dropped 4 bases and J dropped 4; count of bases not matched to a gene: 11.

The chain recombines TRBV7-3 with TRBJ2-7; 7 bases are shared with TRBD2. The CDR3 contains 13 residues. Trimming took 5 bases from V and 5 from J; bases not matched to a gene: 6. Per the germline V gene, CDR1 is SGHTA and CDR2 is FQGTGA. This CDR3 is CASSQAREDEQYF. The CDR3 bases are TGTGCCAGCAGCCAAGCCCGGGAGGACGAGCAGTACTTC.

This clone was recorded a few times. The J gene is TRBJ2-5, the V gene TRBV6-5; D is possibly TRBD2 (6 bases). The J call may be in error: the DNA end matches TRBJ2-7 better. This CDR3 is 14 amino acids long. From germline, CDR1 is MNHEY and CDR2 SVGAGI. CDR3 in amino acids: CASSYWGVSYEQYF. As DNA, the CDR3 is TGTGCCAGCAGTTACTGGGGGGTCAGCTACGAGCAGTACTTC.

The rearrangement links TRBV28 to TRBJ2-7; 10 nucleotides agree with TRBD1. Per germline, CDR1 MDHEN and CDR2 SYDVKM. After removal of 7 bases from V and 4 bases from J, the junction contained 13 bases not matched to a gene. The CDR3 is 16 amino acids. DNA of the CDR3: TGTGCCAGCAACACCCCAGGTCGGGACAGGGGATACGAGCAGTACTTC. As protein: CASNTPGRDRGYEQYF. Combining the CDR3 with reference TRBV28 and TRBJ2-7 gives the whole variable domain DVKVTQSSRYLVKRTGEKVFLECVQDMDHENMFWYRQDPGLGLRLIYFSYDVKMKEKGDIPEGYSVSREKKERFSLILESASTNQTSMYLCASNTPGRDRGYEQYFGPGTRLTVT.

V usage is TRBV5-1 and J usage is TRBJ1-2, with TRBD1 as a possible D gene (5 bases). Germline CDR1 is SGHRS and CDR2 is YFSETQ. The ends were cut back, 4 bases at V and 3 bases at J, with 16 bases in the middle. The CDR3 is 15 amino acids. CDR3 DNA: TGCGCCAGCAGCCCGGGGCAATATCCTGACTATGGCTACACCTTC. It encodes CASSPGQYPDYGYTF.

V and J are TRBV28 and TRBJ1-5, with TRBD1 identical over 8 bases. This CDR3 is 14 amino acids long. Losses at the gene ends were 3 bases for V and 7 bases for J; bases not matched to a gene: 5. Germline V gene lookup returns CDR1 MDHEN and CDR2 SYDVKM. Here the CDR3 DNA reads TGTGCCAGCAGTTTGTCAGGGGGCACCCAGCCCCAGCATTTT. Translating it yields CASSLSGGTQPQHF. Combining the CDR3 with reference TRBV28 and TRBJ1-5 gives the whole variable domain DVKVTQSSRYLVKRTGEKVFLECVQDMDHENMFWYRQDPGLGLRLIYFSYDVKMKEKGDIPEGYSVSREKKERFSLILESASTNQTSMYLCASSLSGGTQPQHFGDGTRLSIL.

This clone was detected only a few times. The chain employs TRBV28 and TRBJ2-7; possible D gene TRBD1, 6 bases. The CDR3 is made up of 12 amino acids. Germline V gives CDR1 MDHEN, CDR2 SYDVKM. This CDR3 is CAEGDTSYEQYF. Here the CDR3 DNA reads TGTGCTGAGGGGGACACATCCTACGAGCAGTACTTC. The complete variable domain, with remaining parts taken from reference TRBV28 and TRBJ2-7, reads DVKVTQSSRYLVKRTGEKVFLECVQDMDHENMFWYRQDPGLGLRLIYFSYDVKMKEKGDIPEGYSVSREKKERFSLILESASTNQTSMYLCAEGDTSYEQYFGPGTRLTVT.

The rearrangement joins TRBV29-1 to TRBJ2-3; maybe TRBD1 (6 bases). There are 15 residues in the CDR3. V dropped 7 bases and J dropped 4 bases, with 21 bases sitting between them. Germline V gives CDR1 SQVTM, CDR2 ANQGSEA. The CDR3 DNA reads as TGCAGCGCCCGCCAGGGGATCGACTTCCCAGATACGCAGTATTTT. Translated, it gives CSARQGIDFPDTQYF.

The J gene is TRBJ2-7, the V gene TRBV27; the match to TRBD2 covers 13 bases. This CDR3 spans 17 amino acids. The germline CDR1 and CDR2 sequences are MNHEY and SMNVEV (reference sequence). V shed 5 bases, J shed 4 bases, and the junction held 11 bases outside the gene matches. The CDR3 nucleotides read TGTGCCAGCAGTCCATATTGGACTAGCGGGAGCCTTTACGAGCAGTACTTC. This gives the protein CASSPYWTSGSLYEQYF.